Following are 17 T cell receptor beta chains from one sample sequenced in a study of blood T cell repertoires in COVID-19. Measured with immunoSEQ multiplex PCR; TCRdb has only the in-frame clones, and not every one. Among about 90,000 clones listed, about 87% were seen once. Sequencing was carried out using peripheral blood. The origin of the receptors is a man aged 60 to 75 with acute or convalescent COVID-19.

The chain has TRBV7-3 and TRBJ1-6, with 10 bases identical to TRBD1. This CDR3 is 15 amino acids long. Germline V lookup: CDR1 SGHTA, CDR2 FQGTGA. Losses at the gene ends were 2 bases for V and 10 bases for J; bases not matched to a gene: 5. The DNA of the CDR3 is TGTGCCAGCAGCTTAGGGGACAGGGGAGTGTCACCCCTCCACTTT. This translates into CASSLGDRGVSPLHF.

The CDR3: CASSLTAAEKLFF. DNA for the CDR3: TGTGCCAGCTCCCTGACTGCCGCTGAAAAACTGTTTTTT. The V and J genes are TRBV18 and TRBJ1-4; D is unresolved. V lost 6 bases and J lost 7, with 12 bases in between. CDR3 length equals 13 residues. The germline V gene has CDR1 KGHSH and CDR2 LQKENI.

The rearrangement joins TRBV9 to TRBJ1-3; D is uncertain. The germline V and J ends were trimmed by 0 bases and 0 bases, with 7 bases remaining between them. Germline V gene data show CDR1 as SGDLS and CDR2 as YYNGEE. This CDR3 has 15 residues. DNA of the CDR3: TGTGCCAGCAGCGTAGGTCCCCTCTCTGGAAACACCATATATTTT. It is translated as CASSVGPLSGNTIYF.

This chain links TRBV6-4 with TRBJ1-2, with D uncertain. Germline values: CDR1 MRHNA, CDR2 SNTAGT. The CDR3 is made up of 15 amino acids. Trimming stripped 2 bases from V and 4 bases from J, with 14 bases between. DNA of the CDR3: TGTGCCAGCAGTGACGGTCCCCCGGGAATCTATGGCTACACCTTC. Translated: CASSDGPPGIYGYTF.

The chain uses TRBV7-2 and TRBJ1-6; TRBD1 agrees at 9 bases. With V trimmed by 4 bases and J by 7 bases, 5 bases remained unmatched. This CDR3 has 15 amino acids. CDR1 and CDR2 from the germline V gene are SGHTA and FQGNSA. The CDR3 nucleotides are TGTGCCAGCAGCTCTGGGACAGGGTTCAATTCACCCCTCCACTTT. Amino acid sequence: CASSSGTGFNSPLHF.

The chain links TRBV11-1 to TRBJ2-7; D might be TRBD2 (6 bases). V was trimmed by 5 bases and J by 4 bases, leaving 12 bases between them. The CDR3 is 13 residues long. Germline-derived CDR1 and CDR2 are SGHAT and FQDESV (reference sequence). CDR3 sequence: CASSTHGSYEQYF. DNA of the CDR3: TGTGCCAGCAGCACCCACGGGAGTTACGAGCAGTACTTC.

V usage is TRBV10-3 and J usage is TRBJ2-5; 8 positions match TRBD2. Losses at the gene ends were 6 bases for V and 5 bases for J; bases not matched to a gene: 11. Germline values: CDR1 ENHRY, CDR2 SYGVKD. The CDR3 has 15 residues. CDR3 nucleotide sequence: TGTGCCATCAGGGGAGGAAGCGGGAGAGGGGAGACCCAGTACTTC. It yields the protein CAIRGGSGRGETQYF.

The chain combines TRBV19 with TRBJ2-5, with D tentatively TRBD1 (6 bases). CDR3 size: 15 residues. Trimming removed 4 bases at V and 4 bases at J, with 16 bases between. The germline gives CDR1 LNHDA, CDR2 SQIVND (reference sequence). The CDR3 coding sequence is TGTGCCAGTAGTAGACAGGTCACCCTGGGAGAGACCCAGTACTTC. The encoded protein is CASSRQVTLGETQYF. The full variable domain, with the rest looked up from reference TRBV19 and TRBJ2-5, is DGGITQSPKYLFRKEGQNVTLSCEQNLNHDAMYWYRQDPGQGLRLIYYSQIVNDFQKGDIAEGYSVSREKKESFPLTVTSAQKNPTAFYLCASSRQVTLGETQYFGPGTRLLVL.

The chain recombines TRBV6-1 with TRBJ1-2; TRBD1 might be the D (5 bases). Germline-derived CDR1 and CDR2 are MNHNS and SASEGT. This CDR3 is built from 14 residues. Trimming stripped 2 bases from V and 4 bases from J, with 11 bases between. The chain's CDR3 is CASSEQRDSYGYTF. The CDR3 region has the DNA TGTGCCAGCAGTGAACAGCGTGACAGCTATGGCTACACCTTC.

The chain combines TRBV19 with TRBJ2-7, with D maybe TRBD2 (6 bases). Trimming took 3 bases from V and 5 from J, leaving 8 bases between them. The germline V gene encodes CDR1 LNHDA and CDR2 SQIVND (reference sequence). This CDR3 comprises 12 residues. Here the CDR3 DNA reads TGTGCCAGTAGTATCGCGGGGAACGAGCAGTACTTC. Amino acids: CASSIAGNEQYF.

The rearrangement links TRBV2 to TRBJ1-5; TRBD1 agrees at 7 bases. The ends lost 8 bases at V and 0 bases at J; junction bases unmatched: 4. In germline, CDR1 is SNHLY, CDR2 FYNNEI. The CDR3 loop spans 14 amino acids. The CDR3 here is CASGGQASNQPQHF. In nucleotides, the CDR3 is TGTGCCAGCGGAGGACAGGCTAGCAATCAGCCCCAGCATTTT.

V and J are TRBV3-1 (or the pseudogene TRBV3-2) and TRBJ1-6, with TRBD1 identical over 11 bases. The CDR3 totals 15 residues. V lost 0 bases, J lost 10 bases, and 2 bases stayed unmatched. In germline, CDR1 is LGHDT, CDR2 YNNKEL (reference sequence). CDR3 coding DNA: TGTGCCAGCAGCCAAGAAGGGACAGGGGGATCACCCCTCCACTTT. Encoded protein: CASSQEGTGGSPLHF.

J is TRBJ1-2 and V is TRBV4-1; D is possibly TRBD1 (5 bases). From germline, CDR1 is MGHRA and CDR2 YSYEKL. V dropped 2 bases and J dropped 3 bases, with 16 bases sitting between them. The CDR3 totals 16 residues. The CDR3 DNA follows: TGCGCCAGCAGCCAAACCGACAGCCGGAATTACTATGGCTACACCTTC. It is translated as CASSQTDSRNYYGYTF.

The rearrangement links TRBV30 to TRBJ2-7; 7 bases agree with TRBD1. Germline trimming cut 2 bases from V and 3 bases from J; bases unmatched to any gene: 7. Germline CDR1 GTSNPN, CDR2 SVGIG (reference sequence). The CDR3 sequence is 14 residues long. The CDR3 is CAWSTGQPYYEQYF. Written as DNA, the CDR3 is TGTGCCTGGAGTACGGGACAGCCTTACTACGAGCAGTACTTC.

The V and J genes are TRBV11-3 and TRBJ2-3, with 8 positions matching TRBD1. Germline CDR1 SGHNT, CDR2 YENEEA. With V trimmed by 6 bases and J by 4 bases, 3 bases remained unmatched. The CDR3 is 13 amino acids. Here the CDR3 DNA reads TGTGCCAGCAGGGGGACAGGCGCAGATACGCAGTATTTT. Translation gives CASRGTGADTQYF.

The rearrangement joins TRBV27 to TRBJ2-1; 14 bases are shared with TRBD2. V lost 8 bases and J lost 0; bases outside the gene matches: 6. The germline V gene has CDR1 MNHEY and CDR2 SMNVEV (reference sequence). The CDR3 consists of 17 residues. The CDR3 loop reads CASQGLAGAGSYNEQFF. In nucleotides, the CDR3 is TGTGCCAGCCAGGGACTAGCGGGAGCGGGCTCCTACAATGAGCAGTTCTTC.

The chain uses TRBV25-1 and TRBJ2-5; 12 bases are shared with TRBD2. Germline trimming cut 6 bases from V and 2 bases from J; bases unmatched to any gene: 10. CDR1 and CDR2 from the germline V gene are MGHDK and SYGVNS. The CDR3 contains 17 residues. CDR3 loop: CASSDLRLAGVQETQYF. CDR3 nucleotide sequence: TGTGCCAGCAGCGATCTTCGACTAGCGGGGGTACAAGAGACCCAGTACTTC.